This T cell receptor beta chain is from a study of T cell repertoires in cytomegalovirus infection. About the research overall: CMV epitopes, recently identified HLA-C-restricted and well-studied HLA-B-restricted, were used. Study-level results: Summed frequency of public TCR beta families distinguished CMV carriers with the relevant HLA. The ex vivo response was dominated by HLA-C-restricted CMV-specific TCR beta clonotypes.

MiXCR, run by TCRdb on the reads, gives a single entry per CDR3 protein. The sample gives 360,000 or so distinct CDR3 sequences, 34% of which show up once; approximately 13% is in the top ten. A word on this clonotype: Its cognate antigen is unknown.

V dropped 8 bases and J dropped 9 bases, with 26 bases sitting between them. Looked up from germline, CDR1 is MNHEY and CDR2 is SVGEGT. The CDR3 totals 16 residues. The source material was cultured PBMCs, sampled from culture after CMV antigen stimulation. The V and J genes are TRBV6-2 or TRBV6-3 and TRBJ2-1; D gene uncertain. This receptor was identified in a human donor in good health (CMV status not recorded). Some clones in this sample may be carry-over from other donors' samples. The CDR3 DNA reads TGTGCCAGCCCTTACTGTCGGCCAGTAGAGTCTATTGAGCAGTTCTTC. Its translation is CASPYCRPVESIEQFF.